Below, 26 T cell receptor beta chains from the same sample are listed, as sequenced in a study of T cell repertoires in cytomegalovirus infection. TCRdb fed the reads into MiXCR, producing one record per CDR3 protein. The sample includes more than 250,000 distinct CDR3 sequences, 20% to 30% seen only once; the top ten take more than 10%. Antigens for these TCRs are unknown. The sample in question was cultured PBMCs, obtained from culture after CMV antigen stimulation. These receptors came from a human donor in good health (CMV status not recorded). Some clones in this sample may be carry-over from other donors' samples.

The V gene is TRBV12-3 or TRBV12-4, the J gene TRBJ1-1; D not resolved. The CDR3 has 12 amino acids. Trimming left V 6 bases short and J 7 bases short, with 12 bases between. The CDR3 sequence: CASRMYVDEAFF. Here the CDR3 DNA reads TGTGCCAGCAGGATGTACGTGGATGAAGCTTTCTTT.

This clonotype was observed a handful of times. The chain employs TRBV6-1 and TRBJ2-7; TRBD2 might be the D (6 bases). The CDR3 length is 11 residues. V was cut by 6 bases and J by 9 bases, with 12 bases left in between. The germline V gene encodes CDR1 MNHNS and CDR2 SASEGT. The chain's CDR3 is CASSSGLRQYF. The CDR3 nucleotides read TGTGCCAGCAGCTCGGGACTTCGGCAGTACTTC.

The chain employs TRBV15 and TRBJ2-1; D is unresolved. V was pared by 4 bases and J by 5 bases, with 3 bases between. The CDR3 is made up of 11 amino acids. CDR1 is LNHNV, CDR2 YYDKDF, per germline (reference sequence). CDR3 bases: TGTGCCACCAGCAACCACAATGAGCAGTTCTTC. Translating it yields CATSNHNEQFF.

The chain recombines TRBV4-1 with TRBJ2-7; 12 bases align to TRBD1. Germline V gives CDR1 MGHRA, CDR2 YSYEKL. V shed 2 bases and J 9 bases; nucleotides not matched to a gene: 8. The CDR3 totals 15 residues. The CDR3 spells CASSQTGTGGAGQYF. CDR3 nucleotides: TGCGCCAGCAGCCAAACCGGGACAGGGGGCGCGGGGCAGTACTTC.

The chain recombines TRBV9 with TRBJ2-1; D is ambiguous. Germline loops: CDR1 SGDLS, CDR2 YYNGEE. CDR3 length: 15 amino acids. Trimming removed 2 bases at V and 3 bases at J, with 12 bases between. CDR3 DNA sequence: TGTGCCAGCAGCGTCACAGAGCAGATCTACAATGAGCAGTTCTTC. This codes for CASSVTEQIYNEQFF.

In this sample, this clonotype turned up a few times. J is TRBJ1-1 and V is TRBV29-1; D remains ambiguous. The V gene lost 3 bases and the J gene lost 0 bases, with 11 bases spanning the gap. Germline CDR1 reads SQVTM; CDR2 reads ANQGSEA. The CDR3 runs 14 residues. The CDR3 nucleotides read TGCAGCGTTGATATGCCCGAGATGAACACTGAAGCTTTCTTT. Its protein is CSVDMPEMNTEAFF.

This clonotype was detected a few times. The chain links TRBV7-2 to TRBJ2-1; 8 positions agree with TRBD1. The junction had 7 bases not matched to a gene; V was cut back by 4 bases and J by 8 bases. The CDR3 has 14 amino acids. Germline values: CDR1 SGHTA, CDR2 FQGNSA. This CDR3 reads CASSYGQGIHEQFF. CDR3 sequence (DNA): TGTGCCAGCAGCTACGGACAGGGTATCCATGAGCAGTTCTTC. Filled out from reference TRBV7-2 and TRBJ2-1, the complete variable domain reads GAGVSQSPSNKVTEKGKDVELRCDPISGHTALYWYRQSLGQGLEFLIYFQGNSAPDKSGLPSDRFSAERTGGSVSTLTIQRTQQEDSAVYLCASSYGQGIHEQFFGPGTRLTVL.

The V call is TRBV7-2, the J call TRBJ2-5, with TRBD2 matching 16 bases. CDR1 SGHTA and CDR2 FQGNSA come from the germline V gene. Trimming cost V 2 bases and J 4 bases; bases outside gene matches: 10. The length of the CDR3 is 19 residues. DNA for the CDR3: TGTGCCAGCAGCTTATTCGGGGGACTAGCGGGAGGGCCTGGAGAGACCCAGTACTTC. Its translation is CASSLFGGLAGGPGETQYF.

This clonotype was found a few times. The chain employs TRBV12-5 and TRBJ2-1, with D possibly TRBD2 on 6 matching bases. The CDR3 covers 14 residues. Germline CDR1 is LGHNT and CDR2 is FRNRAP. V was cut by 8 bases and J by 0 bases, with 11 bases left in between. CDR3 region: CASPRDFSYNEQFF. The DNA for the CDR3 is TGTGCTAGTCCGCGGGACTTCTCCTACAATGAGCAGTTCTTC.

The chain carries TRBV4-1 and TRBJ2-1; the D gene is possibly TRBD2 (6 bases). The CDR3 consists of 17 residues. Germline V gene lookup returns CDR1 MGHRA and CDR2 YSYEKL. V was clipped by 0 bases and J by 2 bases, with 14 bases between them. The CDR3 is CASSQDGRLATYNEQFF. CDR3 coding DNA: TGCGCCAGCAGCCAAGATGGGCGGCTAGCGACCTACAATGAGCAGTTCTTC.

The table lists this clonotype with many counts. The gene calls are TRBV7-2 and TRBJ1-5; D is unclear. Germline-derived CDR1 and CDR2 are SGHTA and FQGNSA. The CDR3 is 13 residues long. V lost 4 bases, J lost 6 bases, and 10 bases lay in between. The DNA of the CDR3 is TGTGCCAGCAGCTGGACGTACGGTCAGCCCCAGCATTTT. This encodes CASSWTYGQPQHF.

The chain carries TRBV19 and TRBJ2-5; weak D call: TRBD2 (6 bases). The CDR3 has 11 amino acids. Trimming stripped 8 bases from V and 3 bases from J, with 7 bases between. Germline V lookup: CDR1 LNHDA, CDR2 SQIVND (reference sequence). CDR3 bases: TGTGCCAGTCAGCGGGAAGAGACCCAGTACTTC. Encoded protein: CASQREETQYF. The full variable domain, its missing parts supplied by reference TRBV19 and TRBJ2-5, is DGGITQSPKYLFRKEGQNVTLSCEQNLNHDAMYWYRQDPGQGLRLIYYSQIVNDFQKGDIAEGYSVSREKKESFPLTVTSAQKNPTAFYLCASQREETQYFGPGTRLLVL.

The chain is built from TRBV6-2 or TRBV6-3 and TRBJ2-7; TRBD2 matches at 10 bases. The germline CDR1 and CDR2 sequences are MNHEY and SVGEGT. The CDR3 covers 12 residues. Trimming took 11 bases from V and 2 from J; bases not matched to a gene: 3. The CDR3: CAGGTSAYEQYF. The CDR3 DNA follows: TGTGCCGGAGGGACTAGCGCCTACGAGCAGTACTTC.

This clonotype was seen a handful of times. The V gene is TRBV19, the J gene TRBJ2-1, with 9 nucleotides matching TRBD2. Germline V gene sequence: CDR1 LNHDA, CDR2 SQIVND (reference sequence). There are 15 residues in the CDR3. V shed 4 bases, J shed 2 bases, and the junction held 3 bases outside the gene matches. CDR3 bases: TGTGCCAGTAGTACTAGCGGGGTGCCCTACAATGAGCAGTTCTTC. This encodes CASSTSGVPYNEQFF.

The chain couples TRBV18 to TRBJ1-2, with 10 bases lining up with TRBD1. This CDR3 has 14 residues. V lost 6 bases and J lost 12; bases outside the gene matches: 13. CDR1 and CDR2 from the germline V gene are KGHSH and LQKENI. CDR3 nucleotides: TGTGCCAGCTCTCCGGGACAGGGGCCCCAAGCAGACACCTTC. Its protein product is CASSPGQGPQADTF.

This clonotype was counted many times. The rearrangement joins TRBV7-2 to TRBJ2-1; 10 bases fit TRBD1. V gave up 5 bases and J gave up 3 bases; unmatched junction bases: 13. Germline assignment: CDR1 SGHTA and CDR2 FQGNSA. The length of the CDR3 is 18 residues. CDR3 region: CASSRLGQGLSLYNEQFF. The CDR3, as DNA: TGTGCCAGCAGCCGATTGGGACAGGGGCTTTCTCTCTACAATGAGCAGTTCTTC.

This chain links TRBV4-1 with TRBJ1-1; 7 bases line up with TRBD1. CDR1 and CDR2 (germline): MGHRA, YSYEKL. This CDR3 is 14 amino acids long. The trim removed 3 bases at V and 7 bases at J, leaving 8 bases unmatched. The CDR3 sequence: CASSQAGTELEAFF. As DNA, the CDR3 is TGCGCCAGCAGCCAGGCCGGGACAGAGCTTGAAGCTTTCTTT.

Ten or more counts support this clonotype. The V and J genes are TRBV7-3 and TRBJ1-2; weak D call: TRBD1 (6 bases). CDR1 is SGHTA, CDR2 FQGTGA, per germline. The CDR3 runs 13 residues. The ends were cut back, 5 bases at V and 4 bases at J, with 11 bases in the middle. The CDR3: CASSVDSLYGYTF. The CDR3 nucleotides read TGTGCCAGCAGCGTGGACAGCCTCTATGGCTACACCTTC. The variable domain in full, with the rest retrieved from reference TRBV7-3 and TRBJ1-2, is GAGVSQTPSNKVTEKGKYVELRCDPISGHTALYWYRQSLGQGPEFLIYFQGTGAADDSGLPNDRFFAVRPEGSVSTLKIQRTERGDSAVYLCASSVDSLYGYTFGSGTRLTVV.

The CDR3 nucleotides are TGTGCCAGCAGCCAAGGGGTGACGAGCTCCTACAATGAGCAGTTCTTC. Protein: CASSQGVTSSYNEQFF. The V and J genes are TRBV14 and TRBJ2-1; D not resolved. Deletions cut 1 base from V and 0 bases from J, with 10 bases between. CDR3 size: 16 residues. Germline loops: CDR1 SGHDN, CDR2 FVKESK.

This chain joins TRBV12-3 or TRBV12-4 and TRBJ2-2; D perhaps matches TRBD1 (6 bases). This CDR3 spans 17 amino acids. The V gene lost 6 bases and the J gene lost 5 bases, with 22 bases spanning the gap. CDR3 nucleotide sequence: TGTGCCAGCAGCCCAGACAGGTTCTCGGAGGCTACCGGGGAGCTGTTTTTT. It yields the protein CASSPDRFSEATGELFF.

This clonotype showed up many times. The chain uses TRBV12-3 or TRBV12-4 and TRBJ2-3; TRBD2 is a possible D gene (5 bases). This CDR3 is built from 13 residues. Trimming took 4 bases from V and 6 from J, leaving 11 bases between them. Written as DNA, the CDR3 is TGTGCCAGCAGTTACGAGGGATCGGATACGCAGTATTTT. It yields the protein CASSYEGSDTQYF.

This chain uses TRBV7-9 with TRBJ2-4, with a weak D call TRBD2 (5 bases). CDR1 is SEHNR and CDR2 is FQNEAQ in the germline V gene (reference sequence). The CDR3 totals 15 residues. Trimming stripped 1 base from V and 1 base from J, with 8 bases between. The CDR3 DNA reads TGTGCCAGCAGCTTAGGCGGGTCGGCCAAAAACATTCAGTACTTC. Translated: CASSLGGSAKNIQYF.

J is TRBJ1-2 and V is TRBV19; D not resolved. V was cut by 4 bases and J by 1 base, with 10 bases left in between. Germline CDR1 reads LNHDA; CDR2 reads SQIVND (reference sequence). This CDR3 region has 14 residues. The CDR3 loop reads CASSTQDFNYGYTF. CDR3 nucleotides: TGTGCCAGTAGTACTCAGGATTTTAACTATGGCTACACCTTC. Variable domain in full (rest from reference TRBV19 and TRBJ1-2): DGGITQSPKYLFRKEGQNVTLSCEQNLNHDAMYWYRQDPGQGLRLIYYSQIVNDFQKGDIAEGYSVSREKKESFPLTVTSAQKNPTAFYLCASSTQDFNYGYTFGSGTRLTVV.

In this sample, this clonotype turned up a few times. The chain links TRBV29-1 to TRBJ2-3, with D possibly being TRBD2 (7 bases). CDR1 is SQVTM, CDR2 ANQGSEA, per germline. This CDR3 is built from 13 residues. V was shortened by 7 bases and J by 6 bases, with 17 bases between the two germline ends. CDR3 region: CSAGGPRGDTQYF. The CDR3 DNA sequence: TGCAGCGCCGGGGGGCCACGGGGGGATACGCAGTATTTT.

This clonotype has a count of ten or more. The chain links TRBV7-3 to TRBJ2-3, with D possibly being TRBD2 (5 bases). CDR3 length: 18 amino acids. V lost 5 bases, J lost 0 bases, and 21 bases lay in between. Germline V CDR1 and CDR2: SGHTA, FQGTGA. In DNA form, the CDR3 reads TGTGCCAGCAGCCGGGCGGGTTCTAGATCTACTAGCACAGATACGCAGTATTTT. It yields the protein CASSRAGSRSTSTDTQYF.

A few counts support this clonotype. The chain combines TRBV7-9 with TRBJ2-1, with a tentative D call TRBD2 (5 bases). Trimming took 7 bases from V and 11 from J, leaving 12 bases between them. The CDR3 loop spans 11 amino acids. CDR1 SEHNR and CDR2 FQNEAQ come from the germline V gene (reference sequence). The CDR3 region is CASTLAAQQFF. CDR3 DNA sequence: TGTGCCAGCACCCTAGCCGCTCAGCAGTTCTTC.